The clone carrying this TCR beta chain has at least ten counts. This sample was included in a study of T cells in Graves' hyperthyroidism and ophthalmopathy. Participants, patients aged 18 to 65, had newly diagnosed hyperthyroidism with a duration under 2 months. Exclusions: uncontrolled infection, other autoimmune disease, pregnancy, lactation. Diagnoses were made from clinical symptoms, serum measures (thyroxine and TRAb), thyroid ultrasound and orbital computed tomography. The source of the PBMCs was roughly 10 ml of fresh peripheral blood. This CDR3 has 11 residues. V lost 1 base, J lost 6 bases, and 6 bases lay in between. Germline CDR1 GTSNPN, CDR2 SVGIG (reference sequence). Amplification of TCR beta CDR3 regions was performed using RNA transcripts as template. The study used the HTBI primer set for a first-round RT-PCR of the TCR CDR3. TCRdb fed the multiplex PCR reads into MiXCR, producing one record per CDR3 protein. The table shows about 690,000 distinct CDR3 sequences, with roughly a sixth occurring only once.

The specimen was blood. The chain links TRBV30 to TRBJ1-1; no clear D. The sequence came from a man over 45 with Graves' hyperthyroidism. The CDR3 DNA reads as TGTGCCTGGAGTGAGGGCCCTGAAGCTTTCTTT. Translating gives CAWSEGPEAFF.